A single sample is the source of the 32 T cell receptor beta chains below, sequenced in a study of tumor and adjacent non-tumor tissue in lung cancer. This sample's RNA came from whole unsorted tissue. TCRbeta libraries were built with three rounds of nested PCR, modified from ARM-PCR. TCRdb ran MiXCR on the multiplex PCR reads and lists one entry per CDR3 protein. Among under 150,000 distinct CDR3 sequences, about 66% were seen once, and the ten largest hold about 13%. The sample taken for sequencing was lung tumor tissue. These receptor sequences come from a man aged 25 to 40 with non-small cell lung cancer.

This clonotype was detected many times. DNA of the CDR3: TGTGCCAGCAGCATCAACAGGGGGTCCTACGAGCAGTACTTC. Protein: CASSINRGSYEQYF. The chain uses TRBV11-2 and TRBJ2-7; TRBD1 aligns across 8 bases. Germline CDR1 reads SGHAT; CDR2 reads FQNNGV. The CDR3 covers 14 residues. Trimming took 5 bases from V and 1 from J; bases not matched to a gene: 4.

In the case of this clonotype: The germline gene is not matched at one end of the junction; a read error may be the cause. The chain combines TRBV11-3 with TRBJ2-7; D gene uncertain. Germline CDR1 is SGHNT and CDR2 is YENEEA. The CDR3 is 14 residues long. The CDR3 spells CASSLGGSAHEQYF. The CDR3 DNA reads TGTGCCAGCAGCTTAGGTGGCAGTGCACACGAACAGTACTTC.

The chain combines TRBV11-2 with TRBJ2-7; 10 bases line up with TRBD2. The CDR3 has 13 residues. V was clipped by 7 bases and J by 10 bases; unmatched bases: 10. The germline CDR1 and CDR2 sequences are SGHAT and FQNNGV. This CDR3 reads CASTVLAGANQYF. CDR3 DNA sequence: TGTGCCAGCACCGTGCTAGCGGGGGCCAATCAGTACTTC.

Comment on this clonotype: A much larger clone lies one base from this, so it may be a read error. The chain links TRBV20-1 to TRBJ2-5; 10 nucleotides align to TRBD1. CDR3 size: 15 residues. V shed 8 bases, J shed 1 base, and the junction held 10 bases outside the gene matches. The germline V gene encodes CDR1 DFQATT and CDR2 SNEGSKA (reference sequence). For the CDR3, the DNA is TGCAGTCCCTCGAGACAGGGGGCTCTCCAAGAGACCCAGTACTTC. This translates into CSPSRQGALQETQYF.

The genes are TRBV4-3 and TRBJ2-1; 7 bases align to TRBD2. The trim removed 4 bases at V and 6 bases at J, leaving 12 bases unmatched. This CDR3 comprises 16 residues. The germline gives CDR1 LGHNA, CDR2 YSLEER. The CDR3 DNA sequence: TGCGCCAGCAGCCTGCGGGAGAAGGGCAGCGGCAATGAGCAGTTCTTC. Translation gives CASSLREKGSGNEQFF.

This clonotype was seen more than once but under ten times. The V gene is TRBV6-2 or TRBV6-3, the J gene TRBJ1-4; weak D call: TRBD1 (5 bases). This CDR3 has 17 amino acids. CDR1 and CDR2 from the germline V gene are MNHEY and SVGEGT. CDR3 sequence: CVSRIGQGSATNEKLFF. The CDR3 DNA reads TGTGTCAGTAGAATCGGACAAGGAAGTGCAACTAATGAAAAACTGTTTTTT.

About this clonotype itself: A much larger clonotype is one base distant, so this may be a read error. This chain uses TRBV12-3 or TRBV12-4 with TRBJ2-5; no reliable D call. V was shortened by 6 bases and J by 2 bases, with 10 bases between the two germline ends. The length of the CDR3 is 13 residues. The CDR3 DNA follows: TGTGCCAGCAGCATTACGCGGCAAGAGACCCAGTACTTC. Protein product: CASSITRQETQYF.

This clonotype has more than one count but fewer than ten. A much larger clone is a single base away; this may be a read error. The V call is TRBV10-2, the J call TRBJ2-1, with 10 bases that match TRBD2. V dropped 6 bases and J dropped 7; count of bases not matched to a gene: 6. This CDR3 is built from 14 residues. The germline gives CDR1 WSHSY, CDR2 SAAADI. The DNA of the CDR3 is TGCGCCAGCAGAGCGGGGGGGGCCTTAAATGAGCAGTTCTTC. Amino acid sequence: CASRAGGALNEQFF.

The J gene is TRBJ2-5, the V gene TRBV4-1; D gene unclear. The germline CDR1 and CDR2 sequences are MGHRA and YSYEKL. V lost 0 bases to trimming and J lost 2 bases, with 10 bases between them. The CDR3 is 15 amino acids. The CDR3 loop reads CASSQDVLSQETQYF. The DNA of the CDR3 is TGCGCCAGCAGCCAAGATGTGCTATCTCAAGAGACCCAGTACTTC.

The rearrangement joins TRBV5-6 to TRBJ1-4; weak D call: TRBD1 (6 bases). The V and J ends lost 0 bases and 8 bases respectively, with 14 bases between them. Germline CDR1 and CDR2: SGHDT and YYEEEE. The CDR3 is made up of 15 amino acids. In nucleotides, the CDR3 is TGTGCCAGCAGCTTGGGGACTGGGGGCGGAGAAAAACTGTTTTTT. Translated: CASSLGTGGGEKLFF.

In regard to this clonotype: In this CDR3 the conserved last residue, phenylalanine or tryptophan, is missing, so a read error is likely. The chain joins TRBV20-1 to TRBJ2-1; D may be TRBD2 (5 bases). V was cut by 6 bases and J by 8 bases, with 23 bases left in between. The CDR3 length is 15 residues. Per the germline V gene, CDR1 is DFQATT and CDR2 is SNEGSKA (reference sequence). The CDR3 DNA reads TGCAGTGCCCTGATCGGGATTAGCGTTCTCCATGAGCAGTTCTCC. Its translation is CSALIGISVLHEQFS.

This clonotype was detected many times. This chain connects TRBV5-4 to TRBJ2-1, with D possibly called TRBD1 or TRBD2 (5 bases each). V shed 0 bases and J shed 3 bases, with 10 bases lying between them. The CDR3 has 15 amino acids. Germline CDR1 reads SGHNT; CDR2 reads YYREEE (reference sequence). The CDR3 nucleotides are TGTGCCAGCAGCTTGGGGGGACCCCGCTACAATGAGCAGTTCTTC. Encoded protein: CASSLGGPRYNEQFF. Based on the CDR3 plus reference TRBV5-4 and TRBJ2-1, the full variable domain is ETGVTQSPTHLIKTRGQQVTLRCSSQSGHNTVSWYQQALGQGPQFIFQYYREEENGRGNFPPRFSGLQFPNYSSELNVNALELDDSALYLCASSLGGPRYNEQFFGPGTRLTVL.

The chain joins TRBV20-1 to TRBJ2-1; tentative D call: TRBD2 (6 bases). V was trimmed by 7 bases and J by 9 bases, leaving 19 bases between them. Germline assignment: CDR1 DFQATT and CDR2 SNEGSKA (reference sequence). There are 13 residues in the CDR3. The CDR3 is CSDPGSVGGEQFF. In nucleotides, the CDR3 is TGCAGTGATCCTGGATCAGTGGGGGGTGAGCAGTTCTTC.

This clonotype was detected ten times or more. V usage is TRBV11-2 and J usage is TRBJ2-3; 8 bases fit TRBD2. Trimming cost V 3 bases and J 3 bases; bases outside gene matches: 2. The CDR3 has 14 amino acids. Germline values: CDR1 SGHAT, CDR2 FQNNGV. The CDR3 sequence: CASSFRLATDTQYF. CDR3 nucleotide sequence: TGTGCCAGCAGCTTTAGACTAGCGACAGATACGCAGTATTTT.

This clonotype was observed a few times. Mismatch with germline at one junction end may stem from a read error. V gene TRBV5-6 combines with J gene TRBJ1-2; 9 positions match TRBD1. Germline V CDR1 and CDR2: SGHDT, YYEEEE. This CDR3 region has 15 residues. The DNA of the CDR3 is TGTGCCAGCAGCTTCCCCTTCAGGGACAGGGTCGGCTACATCTTC. This codes for CASSFPFRDRVGYIF.

The V call is TRBV20-1, the J call TRBJ2-1, with TRBD2 matching 9 bases. Germline V gene sequence: CDR1 DFQATT, CDR2 SNEGSKA (reference sequence). The CDR3 is 14 amino acids. The CDR3 reads CSGRMAGGHNEQFF. The DNA of the CDR3 is TGCAGCGGTAGAATGGCGGGGGGGCATAATGAGCAGTTCTTC.

This clonotype has only a few counts. This may be a read error, as it is one base from a much larger clone. This chain joins TRBV12-3 or TRBV12-4 and TRBJ2-2; TRBD1 aligns across 8 bases. The CDR3 runs to 15 residues. CDR3 residues: CTSNSRTGNSGELFF. The CDR3 DNA reads as TGTACCAGCAACTCGAGGACAGGGAATTCCGGGGAGCTGTTTTTT.

This clonotype is a singleton in its sample. A junction boundary mismatches the germline segment, possibly from a read error. The V and J genes are TRBV11-2 and TRBJ2-7; D uncertain. The germline V gene encodes CDR1 SGHAT and CDR2 FQNNGV. CDR3 length equals 12 residues. The CDR3 DNA is TGTGCCAGCACCTCACTTTCCATGGGTGGGCACTTC. Its translation: CASTSLSMGGHF.

In the case of this clonotype: A much larger clone differs from this one at a single base, so this may be a read error. The CDR3 ends on some other residue instead of the conserved phenylalanine or tryptophan, so this is likely a read error. The chain is built from TRBV12-3 or TRBV12-4 and TRBJ2-3; 10 bases agree with TRBD2. The CDR3 length is 15 residues. Trimming at V came to 3 bases and at J to 5 bases, leaving 5 bases not matched to a gene. DNA of the CDR3: TGTGCCAGCAGTTTTAGCGGGGGGCCGGGAGATACGCAGTATCTT. Translated: CASSFSGGPGDTQYL.

The chain employs TRBV19 and TRBJ2-3; 8 positions match TRBD2. The germline gives CDR1 LNHDA, CDR2 SQIVND (reference sequence). The CDR3 covers 15 residues. The ends lost 6 bases at V and 0 bases at J; junction bases unmatched: 5. DNA of the CDR3: TGTGCCAGTAGCCCTAGCGGGCTTAGCACAGATACGCAGTATTTT. Protein product: CASSPSGLSTDTQYF.

As to this clonotype: A read error is likely, as this CDR3 ends without the conserved phenylalanine or tryptophan. The chain carries TRBV11-2 and TRBJ2-7, with 7 bases matching TRBD1. Germline trimming cut 3 bases from V and 6 bases from J; bases unmatched to any gene: 2. Per the germline V gene, CDR1 is SGHAT and CDR2 is FQNNGV. This CDR3 comprises 12 residues. CDR3 coding DNA: TGTGCCAGCAGCTTCACAGGGGTCGAGCAGTACATC. Its translation: CASSFTGVEQYI.

The V gene is TRBV24-1, the J gene TRBJ1-2; D is ambiguous. The CDR3 has 12 amino acids. CDR1 is KGHDR, CDR2 SFDVKD, per germline. The V and J ends lost 3 bases and 4 bases respectively, with 5 bases between them. The CDR3 sequence: CATSDPGYGYTF. CDR3 in DNA: TGTGCCACCAGTGATCCGGGCTATGGCTACACCTTC.

V is TRBV4-2 and J is TRBJ2-7; no definite D call. V dropped 3 bases and J dropped 9 bases, with 15 bases sitting between them. Germline V CDR1 and CDR2: LGHNA, YNFKEQ. The CDR3 length is 13 residues. CDR3 bases: TGTGCCAGCAGCCACGCCGGGTATAACAGGCAGTACTTC. This gives the protein CASSHAGYNRQYF.

V usage is TRBV5-1 and J usage is TRBJ2-3, with D unresolved. The ends were cut back, 4 bases at V and 0 bases at J, with 12 bases in the middle. This CDR3 has 15 residues. CDR1 and CDR2 (germline): SGHRS, YFSETQ. The CDR3 sequence is CASSPFSRSTDTQYF. CDR3 sequence (DNA): TGCGCCAGCAGCCCTTTCAGCCGCAGCACAGATACGCAGTATTTT.

This clonotype was found once. Germline is not matched at one junction end, which may reflect a read error. This chain connects TRBV20-1 to TRBJ2-3; 8 bases map to TRBD2. CDR1 and CDR2 from the germline V gene are DFQATT and SNEGSKA (reference sequence). The CDR3 consists of 15 residues. The CDR3 region is CSAWTNGRAADTQYF. Written as DNA, the CDR3 is TGCAGTGCCTGGACTAACGGGAGGGCCGCAGATACACAGTATTTT.

J is TRBJ2-1 and V is TRBV10-3, with D possibly matching TRBD2 (7 bases). CDR1 and CDR2 from the germline V gene are ENHRY and SYGVKD. The CDR3 sequence is 16 residues long. V was pared by 6 bases and J by 9 bases, with 24 bases between. CDR3 loop: CAIRGAEQAGAGEQFF. The CDR3, as DNA: TGTGCCATCAGGGGGGCCGAGCAGGCGGGGGCGGGTGAGCAGTTCTTC.

Notes on this clonotype: The conserved phenylalanine or tryptophan normally closing the CDR3 is absent here, so this likely arose from a read error. The V call is TRBV12-3 or TRBV12-4, the J call TRBJ1-1, with TRBD1 identical over 11 bases. The CDR3 extends over 15 amino acids. CDR3 coding DNA: TGTACCAGCAGTCTCGGGACAGGGGGTAGCACTGAAGCTTTCTGT. Amino acids: CTSSLGTGGSTEAFC.

This clonotype was seen a handful of times. A read error may account for a junction end that differs from germline. The chain recombines TRBV6-2 or TRBV6-3 with TRBJ2-3; D ambiguous. The V gene's germline CDR1 is MNHEY and CDR2 SVGEGT. This CDR3 is 15 amino acids long. CDR3: CASKPDELGTETQYF. CDR3 sequence (DNA): TGTGCTAGCAAGCCCGACGAGCTGGGCACAGAAACGCAGTATTTT.

Details on this clonotype: Just one base apart from a much larger clone, this may be a read error. The chain carries TRBV5-1 and TRBJ1-3; 7 bases are a match to TRBD1. Germline assignment: CDR1 SGHRS and CDR2 YFSETQ. The CDR3 totals 14 residues. CDR3 nucleotide sequence: TGCGCCAGCAGCCCAGGGGGTTTTGGAAACACCATATTTTTT. It specifies CASSPGGFGNTIFF.

This clonotype was detected only a few times. Since a much larger clone is just one base distant, this may be a read error. This rearrangement joins TRBV11-2 to TRBJ1-4; the D gene is possibly TRBD1 (6 bases). Trimming removed 2 bases from V and 2 bases from J, with 9 bases in between. CDR1 and CDR2 (germline): SGHAT, FQNNGV. This CDR3 region has 15 residues. Written as DNA, the CDR3 is TGTGCCAGCAGCTTACCGGGGGCTACTAATGAAAAACTGTTTTTT. This sequence encodes CASSLPGATNEKLFF.

In DNA, the CDR3 is TGTGCCAGCAGCTCGGGACACTCTGCCTCCTACGAGCAGTACTTC. This encodes CASSSGHSASYEQYF. This chain connects TRBV7-9 to TRBJ2-7; TRBD1 might be the D (6 bases). The CDR3 is 15 residues long. Germline values: CDR1 SEHNR, CDR2 FQNEAQ (reference sequence). The germline V and J ends were trimmed by 4 bases and 0 bases, with 13 bases remaining between them.

Concerning this clonotype: At one end, the junction sequence differs from germline, possibly due to a read error. CDR3 sequence: CTSSLLGADTQYF. The CDR3 DNA reads TGTACCAGCAGCTTACTAGGAGCAGATACGCAGTATTTT. This sequence joins TRBV11-3 and TRBJ2-3; D might be TRBD2 (5 bases). The CDR3 runs 13 residues. Germline loops: CDR1 SGHNT, CDR2 YENEEA.